The next 22 T cell receptor beta chains were all read from a single sample in a study of molecular identifiers for immune sequencing clone quantification. TCRdb re-derived calls from the PCR reads in MiXCR, one entry per CDR3 protein. Of tens of thousands of distinct CDR3 sequences listed, roughly 19% are singletons. Sequencing used naive CD8+ T cells from blood, with Jurkat cell RNA spiked in. As for subset: FACS-sorted CD8+CD4-CCR7+CD45RA+ naive T cells. The receptors originated from a human donor in good health. Some libraries in this study had Jurkat cell RNA spiked in.

This clonotype was detected many times. The chain uses TRBV13 and TRBJ2-7, with TRBD2 identical over 7 bases. The CDR3 is made up of 14 amino acids. CDR1 is PRHDT and CDR2 is FYEKMQ in the germline V gene (reference sequence). The ends lost 3 bases at V and 5 bases at J; junction bases unmatched: 7. The CDR3 region is CASSLRTRGHEQYF. The CDR3 DNA follows: TGTGCCAGCAGCTTGAGGACTAGAGGCCACGAGCAGTACTTC.

A note on this clonotype: This may be a read error, as it is one base from a much larger clone. V usage is TRBV12-3 or TRBV12-4 and J usage is TRBJ2-1; 12 bases are a match to TRBD2. The V gene end was trimmed by 6 bases and the J gene end by 4 bases; junction bases not matched to a gene: 4. This CDR3 region has 15 residues. CDR3 nucleotides: TGTGCCAGCAGCCGGACTAGCGGGGTTTACAATGAGCAGTTCTTC. This gives the protein CASSRTSGVYNEQFF.

This clonotype was seen many times. This chain links TRBV9 with TRBJ2-3; D is unclear. V dropped 2 bases and J dropped 4 bases, with 23 bases sitting between them. The CDR3 totals 18 residues. Germline V lookup: CDR1 SGDLS, CDR2 YYNGEE. The CDR3 region is CASSVDALVLGGSDTQYF. CDR3 nucleotides: TGTGCCAGCAGCGTCGACGCGTTGGTATTGGGTGGCTCAGATACGCAGTATTTT.

This clonotype showed up many times. The V gene is TRBV5-5, the J gene TRBJ2-5; 10 positions match TRBD1. Germline CDR1 and CDR2: SGHKS and YYEKEE (reference sequence). The CDR3 contains 15 residues. V was pared by 3 bases and J by 4 bases, with 6 bases of the junction left unmatched. The DNA for the CDR3 is TGTGCCAGCAGCTGGGGGACAGGGGTTGGAGAGACCCAGTACTTC. It encodes CASSWGTGVGETQYF.

Points on this clonotype: With a much larger clone just one base away, this may be a read error. The V gene is TRBV5-1, the J gene TRBJ2-1; 7 nucleotides match TRBD2. Germline lookup yields CDR1 SGHRS and CDR2 YFSETQ. There are 13 residues in the CDR3. This chain's CDR3 is CAGSGGGNNEQFF. The CDR3 DNA follows: TGCGCCGGCAGCGGCGGGGGAAACAATGAGCAGTTCTTC.

Regarding this clonotype: A much larger clone sits a single nucleotide away, making a read error possible. The chain couples TRBV4-2 to TRBJ1-2; D uncertain. The CDR3 is 16 amino acids. The germline gives CDR1 LGHNA, CDR2 YNFKEQ. This CDR3 is CACSPNRGGSYYGYTF. The DNA of the CDR3 is TGTGCCTGCAGCCCTAACCGCGGAGGCAGTTACTATGGCTACACCTTC.

This clonotype was counted at least ten times. The rearrangement links TRBV20-1 to TRBJ1-4; 8 positions agree with TRBD1. Germline CDR1 is DFQATT and CDR2 is SNEGSKA (reference sequence). The CDR3 is 14 residues long. Trimming at V came to 3 bases and at J to 4 bases, leaving 4 bases not matched to a gene. The CDR3 is CSASEDRDNEKLFF. In DNA, the CDR3 is TGCAGTGCTAGCGAGGACAGGGATAATGAAAAACTGTTTTTT.

In its sample, this clonotype was seen many times. CDR3 in amino acids: CASSSRTGGGNNEQFF. The CDR3 DNA is TGTGCCAGCAGCTCCCGGACAGGGGGCGGAAACAATGAGCAGTTCTTC. The chain employs TRBV9 and TRBJ2-1; 11 bases fit TRBD1. CDR3 size: 16 residues. Germline CDR1 reads SGDLS; CDR2 reads YYNGEE. V was clipped by 4 bases and J by 5 bases; unmatched bases: 8.

This clonotype has at least ten counts. The chain has TRBV7-9 and TRBJ2-3, with 9 nucleotides matching TRBD2. From germline, CDR1 is SEHNR and CDR2 FQNEAQ (reference sequence). The CDR3 consists of 17 residues. V lost 5 bases to trimming and J lost 5 bases; unmatched junction nucleotides: 14. CDR3 DNA: TGTGCCAGCAGCCCTCCGGGAGCGGGGGGTCCTATAGATACGCAGTATTTT. Protein sequence: CASSPPGAGGPIDTQYF. Complete variable domain (other parts from reference TRBV7-9 and TRBJ2-3): DTGVSQNPRHKITKRGQNVTFRCDPISEHNRLYWYRQTLGQGPEFLTYFQNEAQLEKSRLLSDRFSAERPKGSFSTLEIQRTEQGDSAMYLCASSPPGAGGPIDTQYFGPGTRLTVL.

This clonotype was picked up many times. The chain recombines TRBV6-5 with TRBJ2-7; TRBD2 is a possible D gene (5 bases). This CDR3 region has 16 residues. Per germline, CDR1 MNHEY and CDR2 SVGAGI. Trimming removed 6 bases from V and 3 bases from J, with 21 bases in between. This CDR3 is CASSLAIWVRDYEQYF. The CDR3 DNA is TGTGCCAGCAGCCTAGCCATCTGGGTCCGAGACTACGAGCAGTACTTC.

Concerning this clonotype: This could be a read error, since a much larger clone is one nucleotide away. This sequence joins TRBV7-9 and TRBJ2-5; 10 nucleotides line up with TRBD1. The CDR3 contains 14 residues. J gave up 5 bases and V 4 bases, and 4 bases lay outside the gene matches. The germline CDR1 and CDR2 sequences are SEHNR and FQNEAQ (reference sequence). Here the CDR3 reads CASSSTGGRETQYF. CDR3 nucleotide sequence: TGTGCCAGCAGCTCGACAGGGGGCCGGGAGACCCAGTACTTC.

CDR3 residues: CTSPQHLALSYEQYF. The CDR3 bases are TGCACCAGCCCCCAGCACTTAGCGCTATCCTACGAGCAGTACTTC. The chain joins TRBV1 to TRBJ2-7; the D call of TRBD2 is as the table states it, not checked on the DNA. TRBV1 is shown as a pseudogene. The CDR3 length is 15 residues.

To note about this clonotype: Being one base from a much bigger clone, this may be a read error. The CDR3 end shows no conserved phenylalanine or tryptophan, and so a read error is likely. The J gene is TRBJ2-2, the V gene TRBV27; D ambiguous. Germline lookup yields CDR1 MNHEY and CDR2 SMNVEV (reference sequence). Trimming took 4 bases from V and 7 from J, leaving 10 bases between them. The CDR3 runs to 13 residues. CDR3 loop: CASSWGNDGELFL. The CDR3 nucleotides read TGTGCCAGCAGTTGGGGTAATGACGGGGAGCTGTTTTTG.

This clonotype was observed at least ten times. This chain connects TRBV3-1 to TRBJ2-1; 10 nucleotides align to TRBD2. V gave up 1 base and J gave up 0 bases; unmatched junction bases: 6. Germline CDR1 is LGHDT and CDR2 is YNNKEL (reference sequence). CDR3 size: 18 residues. CDR3 sequence: CASSQGLIAGGSYNEQFF. CDR3 sequence (DNA): TGTGCCAGCAGCCAAGGCCTCATAGCGGGGGGCTCCTACAATGAGCAGTTCTTC.

This clonotype was counted many times. This rearrangement joins TRBV7-9 to TRBJ2-3; 8 positions agree with TRBD2. V lost 2 bases to trimming and J lost 6 bases; unmatched junction nucleotides: 10. Germline-derived CDR1 and CDR2 are SEHNR and FQNEAQ (reference sequence). The CDR3 spans 16 residues. The CDR3 coding sequence is TGTGCCAGCAGCTTAAGTCAGCGGGGGCGATCGGATACGCAGTATTTT. Its translation is CASSLSQRGRSDTQYF.

As for this clonotype: Just one base apart from a much larger clone, this may be a read error. The rearrangement joins TRBV21-1 to TRBJ2-7; no DNA check was done on the table's D call, TRBD1. TRBV21-1 is a listed pseudogene. The CDR3 length is 16 residues. The DNA of the CDR3 is TGTGCCAGCAGCAAAGTGGTCCAGGGGGCAACCTACGAGCAGTGCTTC. Protein: CASSKVVQGATYEQCF.

The sample holds many counts of this clonotype. This rearrangement joins TRBV29-1 to TRBJ2-7; perhaps D is TRBD1 or TRBD2 (5 bases each). The CDR3 is 13 amino acids. The ends were cut back, 6 bases at V and 0 bases at J, with 12 bases in the middle. CDR1 and CDR2 from the germline V gene are SQVTM and ANQGSEA. CDR3 nucleotide sequence: TGCAGCGTCCTGGGACGGAACTCCTACGAGCAGTACTTC. This encodes CSVLGRNSYEQYF.

This clonotype was detected ten times or more. The chain joins TRBV7-9 to TRBJ1-4; possible D gene TRBD1, 5 bases. Trimming left V 4 bases short and J 5 bases short, with 17 bases between. The CDR3 spans 16 residues. Germline assignment: CDR1 SEHNR and CDR2 FQNEAQ (reference sequence). CDR3 coding DNA: TGTGCCAGCAGCTCTCTACTCGACAGTTTAAATGAAAAACTGTTTTTT. Its translation is CASSSLLDSLNEKLFF.

In its sample, this clonotype was seen many times. The chain joins TRBV20-1 to TRBJ2-1, with TRBD2 identical over 12 bases. Germline V gene lookup returns CDR1 DFQATT and CDR2 SNEGSKA (reference sequence). V lost 5 bases to trimming and J lost 9 bases; unmatched junction nucleotides: 8. This CDR3 is built from 14 residues. Here the CDR3 DNA reads TGCAGTGCTCTAACACTAGCGGGAGGAGCTGAGCAGTTCTTC. Protein: CSALTLAGGAEQFF.

This clonotype was recorded at least ten times. The V and J genes are TRBV2 and TRBJ2-1; no reliable D call. This CDR3 is 17 amino acids long. V lost 7 bases, J lost 5 bases, and 24 bases lay in between. Germline V lookup: CDR1 SNHLY, CDR2 FYNNEI. Here the CDR3 DNA reads TGTGCCAGCACCAGAGCCCGTGAGACTCCGGTCAACAATGAGCAGTTCTTC. Protein sequence: CASTRARETPVNNEQFF.

At least ten counts were recorded for this clonotype. The chain couples TRBV20-1 to TRBJ1-1; tentatively, D is TRBD1 (6 bases). The CDR3 covers 15 residues. The V end lost 1 base, the J end lost 0 bases, and 12 bases lay between the germline ends. Germline loops: CDR1 DFQATT, CDR2 SNEGSKA (reference sequence). Here the CDR3 DNA reads TGCAGTGCTAGAGTTGGGGGCAGCATGAACACTGAAGCTTTCTTT. Translated, it gives CSARVGGSMNTEAFF.

This clonotype was found many times. V usage is TRBV12-3 or TRBV12-4 and J usage is TRBJ2-4; D gene ambiguous. Trimming stripped 2 bases from V and 0 bases from J, with 8 bases between. The CDR3 spans 15 residues. The CDR3 is CASSLNSLAKNIQYF. The CDR3 DNA sequence: TGTGCCAGCAGTTTAAACAGTTTAGCCAAAAACATTCAGTACTTC.